The sequence of this TCR beta chain was determined in a study of T-cell reconstitution after alpha-beta-depleted transplantation in children. Study results and limitations: When one year had passed after transplant, most T-cell counts and diversity came from newly produced T cells. Surviving recipient T cells and thymic progenitors produced the high day-60 TCRbeta diversity seen in some patients. About two months after transplant, alpha-beta T cells reportedly came from several hundred expanded graft clones.

Unique molecular identifiers were used to barcode this TCRbeta library. TCRdb recomputed calls from the PCR reads with MiXCR, one row per CDR3 protein. Of 15,000 to 20,000 distinct CDR3 sequences in the sample, 9.5% to 15% were seen once. To note about this clonotype: Its antigen is as yet unknown.

Trimming cost V 1 base and J 0 bases, with 6 bases left between them. This CDR3 contains 14 residues. The V gene's germline CDR1 is SEHNR and CDR2 FQNEAQ (reference sequence). The clonotype was recovered from a boy in the first two years of life who had a stem cell transplant for Wiskott-Aldrich syndrome, so the T cells may come from the graft donor. The source was PBMCs, mostly from graft donor cells, collected 180 days after TCRalphabeta/CD19-depleted stem cell transplant. The chain joins TRBV7-9 to TRBJ1-1, with D possibly matching TRBD1 (5 bases). CDR3 region: CASSLGQLNTEAFF. Written as DNA, the CDR3 is TGTGCCAGCAGCTTAGGACAGTTGAACACTGAAGCTTTCTTT.